This T cell receptor (beta chain) stems from a study of CD8 T cells in ankylosing spondylitis. The CDR3 covers 13 residues. Per the germline V gene, CDR1 is SGHDT and CDR2 is YYEEEE. V was trimmed by 4 bases and J by 2 bases, leaving 8 bases between them. Library preparation for TCR beta used quantitative 5'-RACE with molecular barcodes. Each CDR3 protein is one row after TCRdb ran MiXCR on the 5' RACE reads. The sample holds around 90,000 distinct CDR3 sequences, more than 25% seen once. As concerns this clonotype: Its antigen is not known.

Regarding the study as a whole: Reportedly, disease-linked clones are significantly enriched in ankylosing spondylitis patients' matched synovial fluid. Ankylosing spondylitis blood appeared to be characterized by a TCR beta motif of about 8 highly homologous variants. Earlier authors reported some of these motif variants in reactive arthritis synovial fluid and blood.

Sample: blood, either unsorted or a sorted T cell fraction (not recorded which). The V gene is TRBV5-6, the J gene TRBJ2-3; possible D gene TRBD1, 6 bases. This TCR came from a male donor with ankylosing spondylitis or in good health (not recorded which). The CDR3 protein is CASSHRATDTQYF. CDR3 sequence (DNA): TGTGCCAGCAGCCACAGGGCCACAGATACGCAGTATTTT.